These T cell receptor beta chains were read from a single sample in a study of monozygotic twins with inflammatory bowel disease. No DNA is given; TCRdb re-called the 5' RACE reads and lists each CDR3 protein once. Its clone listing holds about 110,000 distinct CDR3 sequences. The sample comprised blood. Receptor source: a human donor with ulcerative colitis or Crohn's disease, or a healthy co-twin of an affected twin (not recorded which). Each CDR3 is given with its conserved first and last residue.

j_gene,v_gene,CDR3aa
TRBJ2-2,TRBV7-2,CASSWDRGLTGELFF
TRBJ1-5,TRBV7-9,CASSSLQGANQPQHF
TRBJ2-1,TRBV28,CASSLRGYGVNEQFF
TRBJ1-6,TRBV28,CAITDRTQYSPLHF
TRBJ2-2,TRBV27,CASSLSGLAGEYGELFF
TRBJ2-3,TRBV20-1,CSAGQGTTDTQYF
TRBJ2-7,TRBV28,CASSFQAGDYEQYF
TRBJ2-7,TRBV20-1,CSARDWPEGDYEQYF
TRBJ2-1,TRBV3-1,CASSPGLAGVYEQFF
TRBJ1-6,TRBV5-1,CASSLIGKAQSSPLHF
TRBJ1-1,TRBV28,CASSLVSRNTEAFF
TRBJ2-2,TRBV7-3,CASSLIGTGRTGELFF
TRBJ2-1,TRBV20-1,CSAFGGSGGGEQFF
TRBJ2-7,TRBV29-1,CSVVMDISYEQYF
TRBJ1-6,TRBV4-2,CASSQGEGSGSPLHF
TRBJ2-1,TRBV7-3,CASSLIPGGYNEQFF
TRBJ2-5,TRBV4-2,CASSQEKTSGRGETQYF
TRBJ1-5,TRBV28,CASSEGGRLPRDQPQHF
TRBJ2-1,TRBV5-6,CASSLGGGWNEQFF
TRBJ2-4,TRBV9,CASSPHDRGLETIQYF